One and the same sample provided the 11 T cell receptor beta chains below, sequenced in a study of blood T cell repertoires in COVID-19 (dated by TCRdb to the early 2020s). Libraries came from the immunoSEQ multiplex PCR assay. The clones in this table, taken by TCRdb from immuneACCESS, are in-frame only. Not every clone is retained; where verified, under half of the shortfall comes from an unresolved V gene, and the cause of the rest is unknown. In this sample the table shows about 160,000 clones, around 90% of which occur a single time. The top ten clonotypes cover approximately 3% of the sample. The sequenced material came from peripheral blood. These receptors came from a man aged 60 to 69 with acute or convalescent COVID-19.

The rearrangement joins TRBV7-2 to TRBJ2-7; 8 bases are a match to TRBD1. With V trimmed by 1 base and J by 7 bases, 6 bases remained unmatched. Germline lookup yields CDR1 SGHTA and CDR2 FQGNSA. This CDR3 spans 14 amino acids. CDR3 amino acids: CASSLVGTGTEQYF. The CDR3 nucleotides read TGTGCCAGCAGCTTAGTTGGGACAGGAACAGAGCAGTACTTC.

The V and J genes are TRBV2 and TRBJ2-1, with D possibly being TRBD1 (7 bases). CDR1 and CDR2 (germline): SNHLY, FYNNEI. Trimming took 2 bases from V and 7 from J, leaving 15 bases between them. This CDR3 contains 15 residues. CDR3 in DNA: TGTGCCAGCAGTGAAACGACAGGGACTGAAAATGAGCAGTTCTTC. Translated: CASSETTGTENEQFF.

This chain uses TRBV3-1 (or the pseudogene TRBV3-2) with TRBJ2-2; a weak D match, TRBD1 (5 bases). The germline V and J ends were trimmed by 2 bases and 1 base, with 11 bases remaining between them. This CDR3 contains 16 residues. Looked up from germline, CDR1 is LGHDT and CDR2 is YNNKEL (reference sequence). The CDR3 nucleotides read TGTGCCAGCAGCCAATTGCCCCAGGGGAACACCGGGGAGCTGTTTTTT. As protein: CASSQLPQGNTGELFF.

This chain connects TRBV11-3 to TRBJ2-3; D might be TRBD1 (5 bases). The germline V and J ends were trimmed by 5 bases and 1 base, with 13 bases remaining between them. This CDR3 spans 15 amino acids. The V gene's germline CDR1 is SGHNT and CDR2 YENEEA. The CDR3 spells CASSPQGSGTDTQYF. CDR3 nucleotides: TGTGCCAGCAGCCCTCAGGGATCTGGCACAGATACGCAGTATTTT. Together with reference TRBV11-3 and TRBJ2-3, the CDR3 gives the full variable domain: EAGVVQSPRYKIIEKKQPVAFWCNPISGHNTLYWYLQNLGQGPELLIRYENEEAVDDSQLPKDRFSAERLKGVDSTLKIQPAELGDSAVYLCASSPQGSGTDTQYFGPGTRLTVL.

This clone was seen a single time. This chain links TRBV7-2 with TRBJ2-3, with unresolved D. Looked up from germline, CDR1 is SGHTA and CDR2 is FQGNSA. The length of the CDR3 is 15 residues. V gave up 6 bases and J gave up 2 bases, with 15 bases separating them. This chain's CDR3 is CASSTIPETTDTQYF. The CDR3 coding sequence is TGTGCCAGCAGTACTATCCCTGAAACCACAGATACGCAGTATTTT.

V is TRBV19 and J is TRBJ2-7; 9 bases align to TRBD1. V gave up 8 bases and J gave up 1 base; unmatched junction bases: 3. The CDR3 spans 13 residues. The germline V gene encodes CDR1 LNHDA and CDR2 SQIVND (reference sequence). CDR3 DNA: TGTGCCAGTGGGACAGGGCTATCCTACGAGCAGTACTTC. Its protein is CASGTGLSYEQYF.

The chain employs TRBV11-3 and TRBJ2-3; tentative D call: TRBD1 (5 bases). The V and J ends lost 8 bases and 1 base respectively, with 7 bases between them. CDR1 and CDR2 from the germline V gene are SGHNT and YENEEA. The CDR3 contains 12 residues. The CDR3 region has the DNA TGTGCCAGCGCCAGGGGCACAGATACGCAGTATTTT. It encodes CASARGTDTQYF.

The chain has TRBV3-1 (or the pseudogene TRBV3-2) and TRBJ1-5, with D perhaps matching TRBD1 (6 bases). V lost 3 bases to trimming and J lost 4 bases, with 13 bases between them. From germline, CDR1 is LGHDT and CDR2 YNNKEL (reference sequence). The CDR3 length is 15 residues. The CDR3 protein is CASSHSGGMNQPQHF. The CDR3 DNA follows: TGTGCCAGCAGCCACTCGGGGGGCATGAATCAGCCCCAGCATTTT.

The chain links TRBV15 to TRBJ2-1, with D tentatively TRBD1 (5 bases). The CDR3 runs 14 residues. V was trimmed by 0 bases and J by 9 bases, leaving 12 bases between them. From germline, CDR1 is LNHNV and CDR2 YYDKDF (reference sequence). The CDR3: CATSRERGLGEQFF. The CDR3 DNA is TGTGCCACCAGCAGAGAAAGGGGTCTTGGTGAGCAGTTCTTC. The complete variable domain, with remaining parts taken from reference TRBV15 and TRBJ2-1, reads DAMVIQNPRYQVTQFGKPVTLSCSQTLNHNVMYWYQQKSSQAPKLLFHYYDKDFNNEADTPDNFQSRRPNTSFCFLDIRSPGLGDTAMYLCATSRERGLGEQFFGPGTRLTVL.

There are a few counts of this clone. The V and J genes are TRBV28 and TRBJ2-7; TRBD1 aligns across 9 bases. Germline trimming cut 8 bases from V and 1 base from J; bases unmatched to any gene: 9. The germline V gene encodes CDR1 MDHEN and CDR2 SYDVKM. This CDR3 has 15 residues. The CDR3 sequence is CASRAGQGLSYEQYF. DNA for the CDR3: TGTGCCAGCCGTGCGGGACAGGGCTTATCCTACGAGCAGTACTTC. The complete variable domain, with remaining parts taken from reference TRBV28 and TRBJ2-7, reads DVKVTQSSRYLVKRTGEKVFLECVQDMDHENMFWYRQDPGLGLRLIYFSYDVKMKEKGDIPEGYSVSREKKERFSLILESASTNQTSMYLCASRAGQGLSYEQYFGPGTRLTVT.

The V call is TRBV6-5, the J call TRBJ1-5, with D uncertain. The CDR3 loop spans 14 amino acids. V shed 8 bases and J shed 0 bases, with 11 bases lying between them. Germline assignment: CDR1 MNHEY and CDR2 SVGAGI. The CDR3 DNA reads TGTGCCAGCCAAGAGATCTATAGCAATCAGCCCCAGCATTTT. Residues: CASQEIYSNQPQHF.